The text below deals with one T cell receptor beta chain. Both 60 Vbeta primers and 13 Jbeta primers went into the PCR. Sequenced by immunoSEQ multiplex PCR; TCRdb stores in-frame clones only, minus some. The sample consists of roughly 92,000 clones, 81% of them appearing once. These data come from a study of cytomegalovirus exposure and HLA in healthy donors. The clonotype comes from a woman in her 70s in good health and CMV-seropositive. Sequencing was carried out using PBMCs.

The CDR3 coding sequence is TGTGCCAGCAGCCAAGTCGGAGGGAGGAACTATGGCTACACCTTC. As protein: CASSQVGGRNYGYTF. This chain joins TRBV14 and TRBJ1-2, with unresolved D. The V gene lost 1 base and the J gene lost 2 bases, with 11 bases spanning the gap. Germline V gene sequence: CDR1 SGHDN, CDR2 FVKESK. The CDR3 covers 15 residues.